The clone carrying this TCR beta chain occurred many times. Its cognate antigen is unknown. TCRdb reanalysed the PCR reads using MiXCR and keeps one entry per CDR3 protein. The table includes about 18,000 distinct CDR3 sequences, 20% to 25% detected once. The CDR3 totals 16 residues. Germline CDR1 SGHTA, CDR2 FQGNSA. V shed 5 bases and J shed 0 bases, with 11 bases lying between them. This sample was taken from a study of molecular identifiers for immune sequencing clone quantification. For the study at large: With replicates, the RNA of about 20,000 or 100,000 naive CD8 cells was split five ways and four were sequenced. Study-wide results and limits: Clonotypes topping 20 RNA copies carried over 98% of effector molecules but under 1% of naive ones.

For naive CD8 T cells, sorting used the CD8+CD4-CCR7+CD45RA+ phenotype. The clonotype originates from a human donor in good health. Some libraries in this study had Jurkat cell RNA spiked in. Sample: naive CD8+ T cells from blood, with Jurkat cell RNA spiked in. Subset denoted: FACS-sorted CD8+CD4-CCR7+CD45RA+ naive T cells. The chain is built from TRBV7-2 and TRBJ2-6; possibly TRBD1 for D (5 bases). The DNA for the CDR3 is TGTGCCAGCAGCCCTAACAGGTTCTCTGGGGCCAACGTCCTGACTTTC. Encoded protein: CASSPNRFSGANVLTF.